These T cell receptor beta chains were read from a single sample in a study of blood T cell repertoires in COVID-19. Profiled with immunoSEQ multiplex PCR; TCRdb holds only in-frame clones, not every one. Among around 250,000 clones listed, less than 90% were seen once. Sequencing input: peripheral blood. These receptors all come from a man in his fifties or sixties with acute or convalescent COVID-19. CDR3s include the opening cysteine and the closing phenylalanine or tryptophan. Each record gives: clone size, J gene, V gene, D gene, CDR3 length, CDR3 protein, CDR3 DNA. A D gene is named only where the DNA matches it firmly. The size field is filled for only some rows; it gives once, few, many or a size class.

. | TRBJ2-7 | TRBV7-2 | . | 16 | CASSPVGSASPYEQYF | TGTGCCAGCAGCCCAGTAGGGTCGGCTAGCCCCTACGAGCAGTACTTC
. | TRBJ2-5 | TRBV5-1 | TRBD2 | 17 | CASSFNSGRVSGETQYF | TGCGCCAGCAGCTTTAATAGCGGGAGAGTTTCTGGTGAGACCCAGTACTTC
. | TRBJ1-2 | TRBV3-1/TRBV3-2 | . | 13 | CASSRREDYGYTF | TGTGCCAGCAGCCGTAGGGAGGACTATGGCTACACCTTC
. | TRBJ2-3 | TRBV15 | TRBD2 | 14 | CATSGSGRLDTQYF | TGTGCCACCAGCGGTAGCGGGAGACTGGATACGCAGTATTTT
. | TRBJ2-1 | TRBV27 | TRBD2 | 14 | CASISGSLRGEQFF | TGTGCCAGCATTAGCGGGAGTTTACGTGGTGAGCAGTTCTTC
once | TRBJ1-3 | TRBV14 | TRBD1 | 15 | CASSRDRGYGNTIYF | TGTGCCAGCAGCCGCGACAGGGGGTATGGAAACACCATATATTTT
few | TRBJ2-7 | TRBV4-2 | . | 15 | CASSQGGLASYEQYF | TGTGCCAGCAGCCAAGGTGGGCTAGCTTCCTACGAGCAGTACTTC
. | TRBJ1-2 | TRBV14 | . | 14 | CASSQDRGGYGYTF | TGTGCCAGCAGCCAAGATCGGGGGGGCTATGGCTACACCTTC
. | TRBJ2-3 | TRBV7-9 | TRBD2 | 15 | CASSPSGSGTDTQYF | TGTGCCAGCAGCCCTAGCGGGAGCGGTACAGATACGCAGTATTTT
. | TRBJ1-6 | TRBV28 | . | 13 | CASRSFLPASLHF | TGTGCCAGCAGATCTTTCCTTCCCGCGTCTCTCCACTTT
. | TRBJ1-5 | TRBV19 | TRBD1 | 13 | CASSGTGNQPQHF | TGTGCCAGTAGCGGGACAGGAAATCAGCCCCAGCATTTT
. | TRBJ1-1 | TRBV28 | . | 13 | CASSLGGDTEAFF | TGTGCCAGCAGTTTAGGGGGGGACACTGAAGCTTTCTTT
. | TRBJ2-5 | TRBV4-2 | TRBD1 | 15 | CASSQNRGIQETQYF | TGTGCCAGCAGCCAAAACAGGGGTATACAAGAGACCCAGTACTTC
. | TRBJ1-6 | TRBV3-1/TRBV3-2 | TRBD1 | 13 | CASQQGYNSPLHF | TGTGCCAGCCAACAGGGGTATAATTCACCCCTCCACTTT
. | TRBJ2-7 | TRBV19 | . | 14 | CASRQDPLLGEQYF | TGTGCCAGTCGACAGGACCCCCTTTTAGGCGAGCAGTACTTC
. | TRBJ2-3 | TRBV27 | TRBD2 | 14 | CASSLLLGLYTQYF | TGTGCCAGCAGTTTACTCTTGGGACTATACACGCAGTATTTT
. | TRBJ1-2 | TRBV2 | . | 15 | CASSAQGDQNYGYTF | TGTGCCAGCAGTGCCCAAGGGGATCAAAACTATGGCTACACCTTC
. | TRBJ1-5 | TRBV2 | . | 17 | CASRGGLTVSSNQPQHF | TGTGCCAGCAGAGGCGGGCTTACGGTGTCGAGCAATCAGCCCCAGCATTTT
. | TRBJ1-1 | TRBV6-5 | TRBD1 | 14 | CASSRRDRGTEAFF | TGTGCCAGCAGTCGCCGGGACAGGGGCACTGAAGCTTTCTTT
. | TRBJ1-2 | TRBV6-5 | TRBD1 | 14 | CASSYSWTGNGYTF | TGTGCCAGCAGTTACTCATGGACAGGGAACGGCTACACCTTC
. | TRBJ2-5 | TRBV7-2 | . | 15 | CASSAGLHLRETQYF | TGTGCCAGCAGCGCGGGACTGCACCTCCGGGAGACCCAGTACTTC
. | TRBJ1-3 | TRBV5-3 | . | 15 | CARSPRVSSGNTIYF | TGTGCCAGAAGCCCCCGGGTGAGCTCTGGAAACACCATATATTTT
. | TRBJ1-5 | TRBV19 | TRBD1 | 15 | CASSPGTGGYQPQHF | TGTGCCAGTAGTCCCGGGACAGGGGGCTATCAGCCCCAGCATTTT
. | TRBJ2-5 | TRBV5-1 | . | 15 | CASSIGTAPQETQYF | TGCGCCAGCAGCATCGGAACAGCCCCACAAGAGACCCAGTACTTC
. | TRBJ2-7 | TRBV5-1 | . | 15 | CASSLGQRQIYEQYF | TGCGCCAGCAGCTTGGGACAGCGACAGATCTACGAGCAGTACTTC
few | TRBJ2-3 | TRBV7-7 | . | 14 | CASSSDPSSDTQYF | TGTGCTAGCAGCTCAGACCCTAGTTCAGATACGCAGTATTTT
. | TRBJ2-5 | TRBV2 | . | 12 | CASKEGGETQYF | TGTGCCAGCAAGGAGGGAGGAGAGACCCAGTACTTC
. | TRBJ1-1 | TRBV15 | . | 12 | CATSRDRDEAFF | TGTGCCACCAGCAGAGATCGCGATGAAGCTTTCTTT
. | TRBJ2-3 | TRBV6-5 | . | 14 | CASSSTLNTDTQYF | TGTGCCAGCAGTTCCACTCTGAACACAGATACGCAGTATTTT
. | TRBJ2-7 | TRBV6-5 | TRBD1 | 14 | CASNLQGASFEQYF | TGTGCCAGCAACCTACAGGGGGCGAGCTTCGAGCAGTACTTC
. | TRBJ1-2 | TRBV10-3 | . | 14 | CAISESITYGSYTF | TGTGCCATCAGTGAGTCGATAACCTACGGTAGCTACACCTTC
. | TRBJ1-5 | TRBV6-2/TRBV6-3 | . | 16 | CASSLWSDRPNQPQHF | TGTGCCAGCAGTTTATGGTCCGACAGGCCTAATCAGCCCCAGCATTTT
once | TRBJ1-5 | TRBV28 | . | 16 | CASSLSLTGWNQPQHF | TGTGCCAGCAGTTTGTCACTTACAGGGTGGAATCAGCCCCAGCATTTT
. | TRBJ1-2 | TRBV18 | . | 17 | CASSGGDVLGGIGGYTF | TGTGCCAGCTCAGGAGGGGACGTCTTAGGAGGGATTGGTGGCTACACCTTC
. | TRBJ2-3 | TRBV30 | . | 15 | CAWSELTGSTDTQYF | TGTGCCTGGAGTGAATTGACAGGATCCACAGATACGCAGTATTTT
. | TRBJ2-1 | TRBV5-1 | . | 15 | CASSFRGAIYNEQFF | TGCGCCAGCAGCTTCCGGGGGGCGATCTACAATGAGCAGTTCTTC
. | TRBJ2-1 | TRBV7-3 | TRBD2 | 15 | CASSLLAGIYNEQFF | TGTGCCAGCAGCCTACTAGCGGGGATCTACAATGAGCAGTTCTTC